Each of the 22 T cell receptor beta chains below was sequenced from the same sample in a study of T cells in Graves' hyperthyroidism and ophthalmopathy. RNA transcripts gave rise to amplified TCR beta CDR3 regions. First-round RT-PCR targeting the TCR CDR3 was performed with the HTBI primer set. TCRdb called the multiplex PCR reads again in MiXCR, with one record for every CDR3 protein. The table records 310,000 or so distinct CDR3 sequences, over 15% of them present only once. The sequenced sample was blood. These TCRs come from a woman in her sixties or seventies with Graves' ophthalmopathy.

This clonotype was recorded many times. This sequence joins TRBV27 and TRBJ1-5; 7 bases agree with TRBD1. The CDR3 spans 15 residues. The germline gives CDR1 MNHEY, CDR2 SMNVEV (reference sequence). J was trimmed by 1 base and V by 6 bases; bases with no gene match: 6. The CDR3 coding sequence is TGTGCCAGCAGAAGGGACAGAGTAAGCAATCAGCCCCAGCATTTT. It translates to CASRRDRVSNQPQHF.

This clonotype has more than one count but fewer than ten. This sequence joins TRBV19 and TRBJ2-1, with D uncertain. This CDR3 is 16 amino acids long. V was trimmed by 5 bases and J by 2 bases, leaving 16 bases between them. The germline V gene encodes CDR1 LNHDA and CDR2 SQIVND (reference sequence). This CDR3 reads CASSANSNLPYNEQFF. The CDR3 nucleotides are TGTGCCAGTAGTGCCAACAGTAACCTTCCCTACAATGAGCAGTTCTTC.

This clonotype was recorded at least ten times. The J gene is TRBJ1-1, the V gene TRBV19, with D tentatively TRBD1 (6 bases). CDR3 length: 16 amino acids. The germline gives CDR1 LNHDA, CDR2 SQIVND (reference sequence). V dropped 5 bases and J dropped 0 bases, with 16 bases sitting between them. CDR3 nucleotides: TGTGCCAGTAGTTCCCCACAGGGATCGATGAACACTGAAGCTTTCTTT. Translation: CASSSPQGSMNTEAFF. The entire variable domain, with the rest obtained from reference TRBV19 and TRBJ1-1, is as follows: DGGITQSPKYLFRKEGQNVTLSCEQNLNHDAMYWYRQDPGQGLRLIYYSQIVNDFQKGDIAEGYSVSREKKESFPLTVTSAQKNPTAFYLCASSSPQGSMNTEAFFGQGTRLTVV.

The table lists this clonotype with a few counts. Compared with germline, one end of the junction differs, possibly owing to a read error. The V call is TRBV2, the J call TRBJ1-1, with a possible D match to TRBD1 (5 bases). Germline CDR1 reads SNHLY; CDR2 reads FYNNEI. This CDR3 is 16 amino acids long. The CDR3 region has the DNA TGTGCCAGCAGTGTTTTCGAAGCCAGACAGAACATTGAAGCTTTCTTT. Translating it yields CASSVFEARQNIEAFF. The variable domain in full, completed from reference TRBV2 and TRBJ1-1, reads EPEVTQTPSHQVTQMGQEVILRCVPISNHLYFYWYRQILGQKVEFLVSFYNNEISEKSEIFDDQFSVERPDGSNFTLKIRSTKLEDSAMYFCASSVFEARQNIEAFFGQGTRLTVV.

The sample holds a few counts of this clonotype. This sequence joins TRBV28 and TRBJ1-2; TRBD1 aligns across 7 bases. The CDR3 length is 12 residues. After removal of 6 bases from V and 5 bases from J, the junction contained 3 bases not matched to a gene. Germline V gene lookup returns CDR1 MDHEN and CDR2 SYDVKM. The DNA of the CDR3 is TGTGCCAGCAGCCCGGGACAGTATGGCTACACCTTC. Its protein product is CASSPGQYGYTF.

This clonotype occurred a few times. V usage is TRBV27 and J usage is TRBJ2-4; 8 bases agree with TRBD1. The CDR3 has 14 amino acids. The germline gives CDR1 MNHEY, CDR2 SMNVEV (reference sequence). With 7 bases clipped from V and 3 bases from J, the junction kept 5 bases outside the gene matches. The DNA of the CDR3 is TGTGCCAGCACCCAGGACAGGGTCAAAAACATTCAGTACTTC. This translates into CASTQDRVKNIQYF.

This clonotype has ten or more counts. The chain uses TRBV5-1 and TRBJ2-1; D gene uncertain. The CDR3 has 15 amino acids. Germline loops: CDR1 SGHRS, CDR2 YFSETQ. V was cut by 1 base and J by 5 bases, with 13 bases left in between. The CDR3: CASSLIGNINNEQFF. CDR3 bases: TGCGCCAGCAGCTTGATTGGAAACATAAACAATGAGCAGTTCTTC.

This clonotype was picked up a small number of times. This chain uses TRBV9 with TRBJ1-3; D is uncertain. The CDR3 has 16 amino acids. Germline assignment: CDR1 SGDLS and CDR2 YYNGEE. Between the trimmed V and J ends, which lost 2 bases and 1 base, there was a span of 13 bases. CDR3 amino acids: CASSVTESLSGNTIYF. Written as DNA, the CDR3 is TGTGCCAGCAGCGTGACCGAGAGCCTATCTGGAAACACCATATATTTT.

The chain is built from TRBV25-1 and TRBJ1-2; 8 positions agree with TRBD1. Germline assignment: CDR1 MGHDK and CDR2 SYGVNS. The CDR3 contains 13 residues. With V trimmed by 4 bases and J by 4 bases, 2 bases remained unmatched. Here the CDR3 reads CASSAGTGYGYTF. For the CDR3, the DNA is TGTGCCAGCAGTGCAGGGACAGGCTATGGCTACACCTTC.

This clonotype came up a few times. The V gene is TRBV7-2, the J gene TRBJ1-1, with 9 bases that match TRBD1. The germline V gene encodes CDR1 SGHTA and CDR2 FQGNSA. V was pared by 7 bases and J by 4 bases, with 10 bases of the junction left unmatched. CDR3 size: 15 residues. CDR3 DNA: TGTGCCAGCAACTCGGGACAGGGTCTCTCCACTGAAGCTTTCTTT. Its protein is CASNSGQGLSTEAFF.

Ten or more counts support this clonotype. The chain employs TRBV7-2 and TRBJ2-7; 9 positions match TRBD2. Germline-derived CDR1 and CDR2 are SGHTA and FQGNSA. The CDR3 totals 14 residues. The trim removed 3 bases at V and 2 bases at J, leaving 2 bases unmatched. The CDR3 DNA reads TGTGCCAGCAGCTTGCAGCGGGAGGCCTACGAGCAGTACTTC. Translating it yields CASSLQREAYEQYF.

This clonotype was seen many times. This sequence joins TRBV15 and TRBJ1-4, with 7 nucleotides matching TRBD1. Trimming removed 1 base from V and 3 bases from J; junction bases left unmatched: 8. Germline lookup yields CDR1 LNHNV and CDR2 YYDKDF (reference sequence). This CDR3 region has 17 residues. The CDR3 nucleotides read TGTGCCACCAGCAGAGTGAAGGGGGCGTCGGCTAATGAAAAACTGTTTTTT. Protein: CATSRVKGASANEKLFF.

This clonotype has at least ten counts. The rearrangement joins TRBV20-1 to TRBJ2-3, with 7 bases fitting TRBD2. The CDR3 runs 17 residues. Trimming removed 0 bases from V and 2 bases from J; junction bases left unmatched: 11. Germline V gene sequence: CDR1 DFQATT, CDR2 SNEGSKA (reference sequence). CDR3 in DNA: TGCAGTGCTAGAGATTTAGTGCAGGGAGGGTACACAGATACGCAGTATTTT. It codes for CSARDLVQGGYTDTQYF.

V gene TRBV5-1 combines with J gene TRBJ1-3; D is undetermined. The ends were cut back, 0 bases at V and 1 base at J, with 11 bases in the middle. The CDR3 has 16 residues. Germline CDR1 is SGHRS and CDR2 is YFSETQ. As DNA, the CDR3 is TGCGCCAGCAGCTTGGTTGGACCGGGGTCTGGAAACACCATATATTTT. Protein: CASSLVGPGSGNTIYF.

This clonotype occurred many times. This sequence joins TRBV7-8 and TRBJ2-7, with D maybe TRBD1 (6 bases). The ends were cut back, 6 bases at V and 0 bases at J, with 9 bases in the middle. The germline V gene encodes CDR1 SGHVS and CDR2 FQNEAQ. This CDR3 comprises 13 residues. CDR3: CASRDRFSYEQYF. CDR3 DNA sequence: TGTGCCAGCAGGGACAGATTCTCCTACGAGCAGTACTTC.

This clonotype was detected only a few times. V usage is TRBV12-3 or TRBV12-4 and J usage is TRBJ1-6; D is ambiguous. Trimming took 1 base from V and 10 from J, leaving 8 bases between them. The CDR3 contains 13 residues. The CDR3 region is CASSLVGSSPLHF. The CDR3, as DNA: TGTGCCAGCAGTTTAGTGGGAAGCTCACCCCTCCACTTT.

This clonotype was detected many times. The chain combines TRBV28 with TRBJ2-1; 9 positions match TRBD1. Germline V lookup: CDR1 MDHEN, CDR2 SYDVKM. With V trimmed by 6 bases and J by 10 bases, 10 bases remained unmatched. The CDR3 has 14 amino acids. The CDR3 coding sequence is TGTGCCAGCAGCCCAACGGGGACAGGGCGGGAGCAGTTCTTC. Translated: CASSPTGTGREQFF.

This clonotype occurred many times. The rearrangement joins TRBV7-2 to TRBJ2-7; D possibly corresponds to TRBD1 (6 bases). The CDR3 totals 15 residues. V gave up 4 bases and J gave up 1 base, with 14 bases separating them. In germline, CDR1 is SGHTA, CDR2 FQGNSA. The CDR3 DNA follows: TGTGCCAGCAGCTCAGCCGGGACAACTTCCTACGAGCAGTACTTC. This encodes CASSSAGTTSYEQYF.

DNA of the CDR3: TGTGCCAGCAGCCTTGGGACTAGCGGAGGGGGCCTGGATACGCAGTATTTT. Translated, it gives CASSLGTSGGGLDTQYF. The chain couples TRBV7-2 to TRBJ2-3, with TRBD2 matching over 11 bases. Germline CDR1 is SGHTA and CDR2 is FQGNSA. The CDR3 spans 17 residues. V lost 5 bases to trimming and J lost 6 bases; unmatched junction nucleotides: 13.

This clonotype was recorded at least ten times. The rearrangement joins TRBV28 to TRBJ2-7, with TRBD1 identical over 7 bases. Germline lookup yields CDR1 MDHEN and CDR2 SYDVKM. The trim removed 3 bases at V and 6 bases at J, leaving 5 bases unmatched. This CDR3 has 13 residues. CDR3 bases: TGTGCCAGCAGTTTCAGACAGGGAAGCGAGCAGTACTTC. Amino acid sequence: CASSFRQGSEQYF.

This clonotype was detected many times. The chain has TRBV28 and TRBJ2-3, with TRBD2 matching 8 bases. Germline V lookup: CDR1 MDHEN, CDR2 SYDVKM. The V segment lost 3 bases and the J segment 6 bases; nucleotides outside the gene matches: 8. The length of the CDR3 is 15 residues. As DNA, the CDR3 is TGTGCCAGCAGTTTTAGGCGGGAGGTCGGTGATACGCAGTATTTT. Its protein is CASSFRREVGDTQYF.

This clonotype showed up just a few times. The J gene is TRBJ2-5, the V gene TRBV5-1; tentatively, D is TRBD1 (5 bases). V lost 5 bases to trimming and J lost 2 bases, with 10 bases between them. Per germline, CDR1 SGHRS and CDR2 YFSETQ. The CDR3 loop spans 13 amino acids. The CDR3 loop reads CASSTGLQETQYF. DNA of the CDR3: TGCGCCAGCAGTACAGGTCTTCAAGAGACCCAGTACTTC.